This paragraph reports one TCR beta chain. This specimen comes from a study of blood T cell repertoires in COVID-19. Study-wide context: Samples of COVID-19 (acute and convalescent) were obtained from the United States, Italy and Spain. PBMCs, B-cell-depleted T cells, or T cells were the source of the cDNA or gDNA that made up the material.

Authors' analysis steps: Cell counts per sample came from amplifying reference gene primers. Some clones are missing from TCRdb's copy, which holds only in-frame ones; the method was immunoSEQ multiplex PCR. D and trimming come from the DNA, and the V and J calls and clone size come from that table. The sample holds roughly 330,000 clones, about 84% seen once. The CDR3 runs to 14 residues. V was clipped by 7 bases and J by 2 bases, with 12 bases between them. The germline V gene encodes CDR1 SNHLY and CDR2 FYNNEI. This receptor was identified in a woman between 50 and 59 years old with acute or convalescent COVID-19. Sequences were obtained from peripheral blood. V gene TRBV2 combines with J gene TRBJ1-5; D is undetermined. CDR3 amino acids: CASNLWERNQPQHF. The CDR3 DNA follows: TGTGCCAGCAATTTGTGGGAGCGCAATCAGCCCCAGCATTTT.